These 5 T cell receptor beta chains share one sample of origin, sequenced in a study of cytomegalovirus exposure and HLA in healthy donors. The PCR employed 60 Vbeta primers together with 13 Jbeta primers. Assay: immunoSEQ multiplex PCR; the TCRdb copy retains only in-frame clones and omits some. The table lists roughly 73,000 clones, 60% to 85% of them singletons. The sequencing sample was made of PBMCs. These receptors originate from a man aged 65-85 years in good health and CMV-seronegative.

The chain uses TRBV4-1 and TRBJ2-2, with 10 bases matching TRBD2. Germline loops: CDR1 MGHRA, CDR2 YSYEKL. Unmatched junction bases numbered 14, after V lost 4 bases and J lost 6 bases. The CDR3 has 18 residues. This CDR3 is CASSPPRGPSGRAGELFF. The CDR3 bases are TGCGCCAGCAGCCCCCCGAGGGGGCCTAGCGGGAGAGCCGGGGAGCTGTTTTTT.

This chain joins TRBV4-1 and TRBJ1-5, with no clear D. The CDR3 consists of 14 residues. V lost 0 bases and J lost 9, with 12 bases in between. The germline gives CDR1 MGHRA, CDR2 YSYEKL. The CDR3 coding sequence is TGCGCCAGCAGCCAAGATATCCGGAGGCGGCCCCAGCATTTT. It encodes CASSQDIRRRPQHF.

This clone was seen only once. The rearrangement uses TRBV18 and TRBJ1-2; the match to TRBD1 covers 7 bases. Germline CDR1 reads KGHSH; CDR2 reads LQKENI. This CDR3 has 15 amino acids. J gave up 0 bases and V 3 bases, and 4 bases lay outside the gene matches. For the CDR3, the DNA is TGTGCCAGCTCACCGGGACAGACTGCTAACTATGGCTACACCTTC. Translating it yields CASSPGQTANYGYTF. The variable domain in full, completed from reference TRBV18 and TRBJ1-2, reads NAGVMQNPRHLVRRRGQEARLRCSPMKGHSHVYWYRQLPEEGLKFMVYLQKENIIDESGMPKERFSAEFPKEGPSILRIQQVVRGDSAAYFCASSPGQTANYGYTFGSGTRLTVV.

This chain links TRBV30 with TRBJ1-5; D may be TRBD1 (5 bases). Germline CDR1 GTSNPN, CDR2 SVGIG (reference sequence). Trimming shortened V by 2 bases and J by 4 bases, and 9 bases separated the two germline ends. The CDR3 spans 13 residues. The CDR3 DNA reads TGTGCCTGGAGTAATAGGGGTAATCAGCCCCAGCATTTT. It specifies CAWSNRGNQPQHF.

The V call is TRBV11-2, the J call TRBJ1-4, with 9 bases lining up with TRBD1. Losses at the gene ends were 3 bases for V and 7 bases for J; bases not matched to a gene: 3. Germline V gene sequence: CDR1 SGHAT, CDR2 FQNNGV. CDR3 size: 14 residues. The DNA for the CDR3 is TGTGCCAGCAGCTTGACAGGGGGTGGTGAAAAACTGTTTTTT. Amino acids: CASSLTGGGEKLFF.